These 10 T cell receptor beta chains originate from one sample sequenced in a study of naive and memory T cell subsets. The beta constant-region primer was an equimolar mix of two oligonucleotides covering TRBC1 and TRBC2. TCRdb used MiXCR to reprocess the UMI-ligation and nested PCR reads, holding one entry per CDR3 protein. The sample shows 25,000 to 30,000 distinct CDR3 sequences, roughly 10% of them seen only once. Sample: effector memory CD4+ T cells from blood. Described subset: effector memory, CD45RA- CD27-. The origin of the receptors is a human donor in good health.

At least ten counts were recorded for this clonotype. The chain combines TRBV19 with TRBJ2-2; D gene uncertain. The CDR3 extends over 14 amino acids. V was cut by 3 bases and J by 3 bases, with 8 bases left in between. Germline values: CDR1 LNHDA, CDR2 SQIVND (reference sequence). As DNA, the CDR3 is TGTGCCAGTAGTATCCAGGAGTACACCGGGGAGCTGTTTTTT. This sequence encodes CASSIQEYTGELFF. The variable domain in full, with the rest retrieved from reference TRBV19 and TRBJ2-2, is DGGITQSPKYLFRKEGQNVTLSCEQNLNHDAMYWYRQDPGQGLRLIYYSQIVNDFQKGDIAEGYSVSREKKESFPLTVTSAQKNPTAFYLCASSIQEYTGELFFGEGSRLTVL.

Only a few counts were recorded for this clonotype. The chain employs TRBV19 and TRBJ2-1; D is unresolved. Germline CDR1 is LNHDA and CDR2 is SQIVND (reference sequence). This CDR3 comprises 13 residues. Deletions cut 3 bases from V and 8 bases from J, with 11 bases between. The CDR3 DNA reads TGTGCCAGTAGTATGTCAAGATTGGATGAGCAGTTCTTC. Its translation is CASSMSRLDEQFF.

This clonotype is classed as medium-sized. The V and J genes are TRBV28 and TRBJ2-3, with a weak D call TRBD1 (6 bases). Germline CDR1 reads MDHEN; CDR2 reads SYDVKM. The CDR3 is 16 residues long. V lost 6 bases and J 2 bases, leaving 18 bases between the germline ends. The CDR3 nucleotides are TGTGCCAGCAGCCCTCACTTGGCAGGGGCCACAGATACGCAGTATTTT. It is translated as CASSPHLAGATDTQYF.

Only a few counts were recorded for this clonotype. The CDR3 spells CSARNRIYGGTYEQYF. DNA for the CDR3: TGCAGTGCTAGAAACAGGATATATGGCGGCACCTACGAGCAGTACTTC. This chain joins TRBV20-1 and TRBJ2-7; maybe TRBD1 (5 bases). The CDR3 is 16 residues long. From germline, CDR1 is DFQATT and CDR2 SNEGSKA (reference sequence). Deletions cut 2 bases from V and 2 bases from J, with 19 bases between.

This clonotype was seen a few times. J is TRBJ1-5 and V is TRBV7-2; a possible D gene is TRBD1 (5 bases). Deletions cut 1 base from V and 3 bases from J, with 10 bases between. The CDR3 extends over 15 amino acids. Germline loops: CDR1 SGHTA, CDR2 FQGNSA. The CDR3 DNA follows: TGTGCCAGCAGCTTAGGGGGGGACCCCAATCAGCCCCAGCATTTT. This translates into CASSLGGDPNQPQHF.

The chain carries TRBV2 and TRBJ2-1; D assignment may be TRBD1 or TRBD2 (5 bases each). This CDR3 comprises 13 residues. The germline V gene has CDR1 SNHLY and CDR2 FYNNEI. V lost 8 bases, J lost 12 bases, and 20 bases lay in between. The CDR3 region has the DNA TGTGCCAGCGCCTCTTTAGGGGAGACCGTGCAGTTCTTC. Translated: CASASLGETVQFF.

The chain carries TRBV6-1 and TRBJ2-7, with D tentatively TRBD1 (5 bases). This CDR3 region has 12 residues. CDR1 MNHNS and CDR2 SASEGT come from the germline V gene. Trimming shortened V by 4 bases and J by 2 bases, and 6 bases separated the two germline ends. The CDR3 here is CASSGQTYEQYF. CDR3 nucleotide sequence: TGTGCCAGCAGTGGACAGACCTACGAGCAGTACTTC.

In this sample, this clonotype turned up a few times. The chain carries TRBV12-3 or TRBV12-4 and TRBJ1-1; D not certain. This CDR3 contains 14 residues. V gave up 2 bases and J gave up 6 bases, with 13 bases separating them. CDR3 amino acids: CASSLKTAVSEAFF. CDR3 coding DNA: TGTGCCAGCAGTTTAAAGACCGCAGTCTCTGAAGCTTTCTTT.

This clonotype was observed at least ten times. The V and J genes are TRBV4-1 and TRBJ2-1; D uncertain. Per germline, CDR1 MGHRA and CDR2 YSYEKL. CDR3 length: 16 amino acids. Trimming removed 1 base at V and 1 base at J, with 11 bases between. The CDR3 DNA follows: TGCGCCAGCAGCCAAGGACGAGCGAGATCCTACAATGAGCAGTTCTTC. Translation: CASSQGRARSYNEQFF.

The chain has TRBV6-2 or TRBV6-3 and TRBJ2-2, with TRBD1 matching 8 bases. Germline loops: CDR1 MNHEY, CDR2 SVGEGT. The CDR3 loop spans 16 amino acids. With 4 bases clipped from V and 5 bases from J, the junction kept 9 bases outside the gene matches. The CDR3 DNA reads TGTGCCAGCAGTTCCCCAAGACAGGGGTTAACCGGGGAGCTGTTTTTT. Residues: CASSSPRQGLTGELFF.